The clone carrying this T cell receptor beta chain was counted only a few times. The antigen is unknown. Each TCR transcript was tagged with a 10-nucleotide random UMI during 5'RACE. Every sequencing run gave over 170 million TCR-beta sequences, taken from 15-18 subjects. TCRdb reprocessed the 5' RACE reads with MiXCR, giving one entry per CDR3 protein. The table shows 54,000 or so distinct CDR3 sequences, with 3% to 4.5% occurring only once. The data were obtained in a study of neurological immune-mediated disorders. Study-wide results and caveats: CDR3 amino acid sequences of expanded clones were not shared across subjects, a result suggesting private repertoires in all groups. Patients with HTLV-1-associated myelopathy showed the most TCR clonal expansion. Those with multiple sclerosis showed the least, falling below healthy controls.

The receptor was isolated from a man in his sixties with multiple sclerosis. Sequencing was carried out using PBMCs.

CDR3 loop: CASSRISGANVLTF. CDR3 nucleotides: TGTGCCAGCAGTCGCATCTCTGGGGCCAACGTCCTGACTTTC. This chain connects TRBV27 to TRBJ2-6; no firm D call. Per the germline V gene, CDR1 is MNHEY and CDR2 is SMNVEV (reference sequence). The V gene lost 5 bases and the J gene lost 0 bases, with 5 bases spanning the gap. CDR3 length equals 14 residues.